Below, 30 T cell receptor beta chains from the same sample are listed, as sequenced in a study of control samples from healthy donors and cancer patients. Produced via immunoSEQ multiplex PCR; TCRdb's table is partial and in-frame only. Of around 71,000 clones in the sample, about nine tenths were seen once. The sequenced material came from PBMCs. Receptor source: a woman aged 50 to 65 with colorectal cancer.

This chain connects TRBV7-6 to TRBJ2-3; 9 nucleotides agree with TRBD2. The CDR3 loop spans 15 amino acids. Germline CDR1 is SGHVS and CDR2 is FNYEAQ. Unmatched junction bases numbered 3, after V lost 3 bases and J lost 2 bases. CDR3 sequence: CASSFSGGYTDTQYF. CDR3 bases: TGTGCCAGCAGCTTTAGCGGGGGTTACACAGATACGCAGTATTTT.

This chain uses TRBV28 with TRBJ1-4, with 7 bases that match TRBD1. Germline CDR1 is MDHEN and CDR2 is SYDVKM. CDR3 size: 18 residues. The trim removed 6 bases at V and 0 bases at J, leaving 13 bases unmatched. For the CDR3, the DNA is TGTGCCAGCAGGGAAGGCGGACAGGTTAGGGCAACTAATGAAAAACTGTTTTTT. Its translation is CASREGGQVRATNEKLFF.

V and J are TRBV3-1 (or the pseudogene TRBV3-2) and TRBJ1-5, with 8 positions matching TRBD1. Germline trimming cut 0 bases from V and 6 bases from J; bases unmatched to any gene: 4. Germline V gives CDR1 LGHDT, CDR2 YNNKEL (reference sequence). CDR3 size: 15 residues. DNA for the CDR3: TGTGCCAGCAGCCAAGATAGGACAGGGCGTCAGCCCCAGCATTTT. Translation: CASSQDRTGRQPQHF.

The rearrangement links TRBV6-5 to TRBJ2-5, with unresolved D. CDR1 is MNHEY and CDR2 is SVGAGI in the germline V gene. V lost 6 bases and J 2 bases, leaving 7 bases between the germline ends. The CDR3 is 12 residues long. The CDR3 is CASSSIQETQYF. The CDR3 DNA sequence: TGTGCCAGCAGCTCCATTCAAGAGACCCAGTACTTC.

V is TRBV2 and J is TRBJ2-3; D gene ambiguous. Germline V lookup: CDR1 SNHLY, CDR2 FYNNEI. Trimming took 6 bases from V and 2 from J, leaving 12 bases between them. The CDR3 loop spans 14 amino acids. The CDR3 coding sequence is TGTGCCAGCAGGAACCTCATCTCCACAGATACGCAGTATTTT. It is translated as CASRNLISTDTQYF.

The genes are TRBV5-1 and TRBJ2-7, with 8 bases lining up with TRBD2. Per the germline V gene, CDR1 is SGHRS and CDR2 is YFSETQ. The CDR3 is 14 amino acids. V was clipped by 1 base and J by 5 bases; unmatched bases: 5. The CDR3: CASSLTAGDDEQYF. As DNA, the CDR3 is TGCGCCAGCAGCTTGACAGCGGGAGACGACGAGCAGTACTTC.

This clone was found once. This chain links TRBV10-3 with TRBJ2-2; TRBD2 is a possible D gene (5 bases). This CDR3 is built from 14 residues. Germline V gives CDR1 ENHRY, CDR2 SYGVKD. V was cut by 4 bases and J by 3 bases, with 9 bases left in between. This CDR3 is CAISGGLDTGELFF. CDR3 sequence (DNA): TGTGCCATCAGTGGTGGACTTGACACCGGGGAGCTGTTTTTT.

The chain combines TRBV7-9 with TRBJ1-1; D is unresolved. The V and J ends lost 2 bases and 7 bases respectively, with 14 bases between them. The CDR3 spans 14 residues. The germline V gene encodes CDR1 SEHNR and CDR2 FQNEAQ (reference sequence). This CDR3 is CASSLMRLSGEAFF. The CDR3 DNA reads TGTGCCAGCAGCTTAATGAGGTTATCAGGTGAAGCTTTCTTT.

The rearrangement joins TRBV10-3 to TRBJ2-3; 12 bases map to TRBD2. The CDR3 spans 17 residues. V trimming: 6 bases; J trimming: 3 bases; junction bases outside the gene matches: 10. Germline CDR1 ENHRY, CDR2 SYGVKD. CDR3 nucleotides: TGTGCCATCAGCGAAACTAGTCTAGCGGGAGGGACAGATACGCAGTATTTT. Its protein product is CAISETSLAGGTDTQYF.

The chain couples TRBV7-9 to TRBJ2-7; D uncertain. Trimming removed 6 bases at V and 3 bases at J, with 9 bases between. The CDR3 runs to 12 residues. Germline assignment: CDR1 SEHNR and CDR2 FQNEAQ (reference sequence). The CDR3 loop reads CASSLSSYEQYF. CDR3 bases: TGTGCCAGCAGTCTCTCGAGCTACGAGCAGTACTTC. Full variable domain (missing parts from reference TRBV7-9 and TRBJ2-7): DTGVSQNPRHKITKRGQNVTFRCDPISEHNRLYWYRQTLGQGPEFLTYFQNEAQLEKSRLLSDRFSAERPKGSFSTLEIQRTEQGDSAMYLCASSLSSYEQYFGPGTRLTVT.

The chain links TRBV14 to TRBJ2-2; no clear D gene. CDR3 length equals 16 residues. V dropped 0 bases and J dropped 2 bases, with 10 bases sitting between them. CDR1 and CDR2 from the germline V gene are SGHDN and FVKESK. DNA of the CDR3: TGTGCCAGCAGCCAAGAATTTACTACAAACACCGGGGAGCTGTTTTTT. It yields the protein CASSQEFTTNTGELFF.

The rearrangement links TRBV5-1 to TRBJ2-7; 14 nucleotides line up with TRBD2. Unmatched junction bases numbered 7, after V lost 4 bases and J lost 7 bases. The CDR3 loop spans 15 amino acids. From germline, CDR1 is SGHRS and CDR2 YFSETQ. This CDR3 is CASSLGLAGAGEQYF. For the CDR3, the DNA is TGCGCCAGCAGCCTGGGACTAGCGGGAGCGGGGGAGCAGTACTTC.

The chain couples TRBV10-3 to TRBJ2-2; the D gene is possibly TRBD1 (6 bases). Germline CDR1 ENHRY, CDR2 SYGVKD. V was clipped by 4 bases and J by 6 bases, with 18 bases between them. The CDR3 is made up of 16 amino acids. The CDR3 sequence: CAISASKGQPAGELFF. The CDR3, as DNA: TGTGCCATCAGTGCGAGCAAGGGACAACCCGCCGGGGAGCTGTTTTTT.

This chain joins TRBV5-4 and TRBJ2-3, with a possible D match to TRBD2 (5 bases). This CDR3 region has 17 residues. V gave up 7 bases and J gave up 5 bases, with 26 bases separating them. CDR1 is SGHNT, CDR2 YYREEE, per germline (reference sequence). CDR3 bases: TGTGCCAGCGCCCTTGCGGGCGGACCTAAATTTAGAGATACGCAGTATTTT. Its protein product is CASALAGGPKFRDTQYF.

The chain carries TRBV11-2 and TRBJ1-6; D is ambiguous. V was shortened by 5 bases and J by 5 bases, with 13 bases between the two germline ends. Germline lookup yields CDR1 SGHAT and CDR2 FQNNGV. The CDR3 contains 15 residues. The CDR3 loop reads CASSPTRINNSPLHF. CDR3 coding DNA: TGTGCCAGCAGCCCGACGCGGATCAATAATTCACCCCTCCACTTT.

The chain links TRBV5-1 to TRBJ2-7; D perhaps matches TRBD1 (7 bases). The germline V gene has CDR1 SGHRS and CDR2 YFSETQ. The CDR3 length is 14 residues. Trimming took 0 bases from V and 7 from J, leaving 14 bases between them. The DNA for the CDR3 is TGCGCCAGCAGCTTGGAGGTCCAGGGGGGAGAGCAGTACTTC. Protein sequence: CASSLEVQGGEQYF.

This chain links TRBV2 with TRBJ2-2; D is perhaps TRBD2 (6 bases). The CDR3 is 15 residues long. Germline CDR1 SNHLY, CDR2 FYNNEI. V lost 7 bases and J 2 bases, leaving 14 bases between the germline ends. The CDR3 loop is CASKGLATNTGELFF. The CDR3 DNA reads as TGTGCCAGCAAGGGCCTAGCGACAAACACCGGGGAGCTGTTTTTT.

The rearrangement joins TRBV6-5 to TRBJ2-5, with D perhaps being TRBD1 or TRBD2 (5 bases each). Trimming stripped 3 bases from V and 4 bases from J, with 15 bases between. The CDR3 totals 15 residues. Germline-derived CDR1 and CDR2 are MNHEY and SVGAGI. CDR3 sequence (DNA): TGTGCCAGCAGTTATACCCCGGGACGTATAGAGACCCAGTACTTC. Translated: CASSYTPGRIETQYF.

The chain is built from TRBV13 and TRBJ2-1, with 7 bases lining up with TRBD1. V lost 4 bases, J lost 7 bases, and 1 base stayed unmatched. The germline V gene encodes CDR1 PRHDT and CDR2 FYEKMQ (reference sequence). CDR3 length: 12 amino acids. CDR3 in DNA: TGTGCCAGCAGCTCGGACAGGAATGAGCAGTTCTTC. It is translated as CASSSDRNEQFF.

This chain links TRBV11-2 with TRBJ1-1; 8 nucleotides align to TRBD1. V was clipped by 6 bases and J by 2 bases; unmatched bases: 8. The CDR3 is 15 residues long. CDR1 and CDR2 from the germline V gene are SGHAT and FQNNGV. Here the CDR3 DNA reads TGTGCCAGCAGTGGTTTCGACAGGGGCAACACTGAAGCTTTCTTT. Amino acid sequence: CASSGFDRGNTEAFF. Drawing the rest from reference TRBV11-2 and TRBJ1-1, the complete variable domain is EAGVAQSPRYKIIEKRQSVAFWCNPISGHATLYWYQQILGQGPKLLIQFQNNGVVDDSQLPKDRFSAERLKGVDSTLKIQPAKLEDSAVYLCASSGFDRGNTEAFFGQGTRLTVV.

V and J are TRBV5-6 and TRBJ1-1, with D perhaps TRBD1 (6 bases). The germline V gene encodes CDR1 SGHDT and CDR2 YYEEEE. CDR3 size: 15 residues. V lost 4 bases to trimming and J lost 5 bases, with 18 bases between them. The CDR3 loop reads CASSLRAGVATEAFF. DNA of the CDR3: TGTGCCAGCAGCCTACGAGCAGGGGTGGCGACTGAAGCTTTCTTT.

This rearrangement joins TRBV24-1 to TRBJ1-2; TRBD1 matches at 8 bases. This CDR3 region has 13 residues. Unmatched junction bases numbered 4, after V lost 0 bases and J lost 11 bases. Germline values: CDR1 KGHDR, CDR2 SFDVKD. The CDR3 region has the DNA TGTGCCACCAGTGATTTGGGACAGGGAGGTTACACCTTC. This sequence encodes CATSDLGQGGYTF.

J is TRBJ2-3 and V is TRBV10-3; D gene uncertain. The CDR3 totals 12 residues. V lost 6 bases to trimming and J lost 2 bases, with 6 bases between them. Germline-derived CDR1 and CDR2 are ENHRY and SYGVKD. The CDR3 region has the DNA TGTGCCATCAGGAAAGCCACAGATACGCAGTATTTT. Translated, it gives CAIRKATDTQYF.

This chain uses TRBV11-1 with TRBJ2-5; no firm D call. The CDR3 sequence is 14 residues long. V shed 4 bases and J shed 1 base, with 10 bases lying between them. The germline gives CDR1 SGHAT, CDR2 FQDESV (reference sequence). The CDR3 spells CASSSPRGQETQYF. The CDR3 nucleotides read TGTGCCAGCAGCTCCCCCCGAGGCCAAGAGACCCAGTACTTC.

The J gene is TRBJ1-2, the V gene TRBV27; the match to TRBD1 covers 7 bases. Germline V gene data show CDR1 as MNHEY and CDR2 as SMNVEV (reference sequence). V trimming: 6 bases; J trimming: 5 bases; junction bases outside the gene matches: 3. CDR3 length: 12 amino acids. CDR3 protein: CASRTGPYGYTF. The CDR3 bases are TGTGCCAGCAGGACAGGGCCGTATGGCTACACCTTC.

The chain has TRBV20-1 and TRBJ1-5; a possible D gene is TRBD1 (5 bases). Germline lookup yields CDR1 DFQATT and CDR2 SNEGSKA (reference sequence). The CDR3 length is 14 residues. Trimming took off 3 bases at V and 11 bases at J, with 20 bases between the two ends. The DNA of the CDR3 is TGCAGTGCTAGTGATGCCAGGGCTACGTTTACCCAGCATTTT. Amino acid sequence: CSASDARATFTQHF.

DNA for the CDR3: TGTGCCAGCTCACCACCCCGGGGCGCGGGAGGTACCGGGGAGCTGTTTTTT. Translating it yields CASSPPRGAGGTGELFF. The rearrangement links TRBV18 to TRBJ2-2, with 8 positions matching TRBD2. The V gene end was trimmed by 0 bases and the J gene end by 5 bases; junction bases not matched to a gene: 8. The V gene's germline CDR1 is KGHSH and CDR2 LQKENI. CDR3 length: 17 amino acids. Based on the CDR3 plus reference TRBV18 and TRBJ2-2, the full variable domain is NAGVMQNPRHLVRRRGQEARLRCSPMKGHSHVYWYRQLPEEGLKFMVYLQKENIIDESGMPKERFSAEFPKEGPSILRIQQVVRGDSAAYFCASSPPRGAGGTGELFFGEGSRLTVL.

The chain uses TRBV6-2 or TRBV6-3 and TRBJ1-5; D unclear. Looked up from germline, CDR1 is MNHEY and CDR2 is SVGEGT. Deletions cut 2 bases from V and 6 bases from J, with 8 bases between. The CDR3 consists of 13 residues. In nucleotides, the CDR3 is TGTGCCAGCAGTTACGGCGACGGTCAGCCCCAGCATTTT. This sequence encodes CASSYGDGQPQHF.

The rearrangement uses TRBV5-1 and TRBJ1-2; 8 bases match TRBD1. CDR3 length: 14 amino acids. J lost 4 bases, V lost 3 bases, and 5 bases had no gene match. CDR1 and CDR2 (germline): SGHRS, YFSETQ. This chain's CDR3 is CASSSEGTGYGYTF. The CDR3 region has the DNA TGCGCCAGCAGCTCCGAAGGGACAGGCTATGGCTACACCTTC.

This clone is a singleton in its sample. The chain has TRBV18 and TRBJ2-7; TRBD2 matches 14 bases. The germline V gene encodes CDR1 KGHSH and CDR2 LQKENI. This CDR3 has 16 residues. Trimming at V came to 2 bases and at J to 1 base, leaving 1 base not matched to a gene. The CDR3 DNA is TGTGCCAGCTCACCAGGGACTAGCGGGAGTTCCTACGAGCAGTACTTC. Its protein is CASSPGTSGSSYEQYF. Complete variable domain (other parts from reference TRBV18 and TRBJ2-7): NAGVMQNPRHLVRRRGQEARLRCSPMKGHSHVYWYRQLPEEGLKFMVYLQKENIIDESGMPKERFSAEFPKEGPSILRIQQVVRGDSAAYFCASSPGTSGSSYEQYFGPGTRLTVT.